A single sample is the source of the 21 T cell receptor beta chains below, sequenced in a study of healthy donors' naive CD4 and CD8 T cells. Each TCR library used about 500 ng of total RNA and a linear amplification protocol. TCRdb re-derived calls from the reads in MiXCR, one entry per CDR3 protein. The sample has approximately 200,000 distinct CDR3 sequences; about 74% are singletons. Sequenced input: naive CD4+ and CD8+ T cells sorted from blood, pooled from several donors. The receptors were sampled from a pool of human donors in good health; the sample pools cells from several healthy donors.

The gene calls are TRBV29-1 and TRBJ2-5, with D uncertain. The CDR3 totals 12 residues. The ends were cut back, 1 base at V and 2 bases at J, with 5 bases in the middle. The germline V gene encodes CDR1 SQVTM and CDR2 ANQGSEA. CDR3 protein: CSVEGAQETQYF. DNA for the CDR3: TGCAGCGTTGAAGGTGCGCAAGAGACCCAGTACTTC.

CDR3 protein: CSVEVGANSYEQYF. CDR3 nucleotide sequence: TGCAGCGTTGAGGTTGGGGCAAACTCCTACGAGCAGTACTTC. V gene TRBV29-1 combines with J gene TRBJ2-7; D may be TRBD1 (5 bases). The CDR3 loop spans 14 amino acids. With 3 bases removed from V and 0 bases from J, the gap between germline ends came to 12 bases. Germline CDR1 reads SQVTM; CDR2 reads ANQGSEA.

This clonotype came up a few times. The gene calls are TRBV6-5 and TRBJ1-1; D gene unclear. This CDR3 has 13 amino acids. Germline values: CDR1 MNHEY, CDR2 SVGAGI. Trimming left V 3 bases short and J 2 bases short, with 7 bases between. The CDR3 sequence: CASSYSQNTEAFF. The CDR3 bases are TGTGCCAGCAGTTATTCTCAAAACACTGAAGCTTTCTTT.

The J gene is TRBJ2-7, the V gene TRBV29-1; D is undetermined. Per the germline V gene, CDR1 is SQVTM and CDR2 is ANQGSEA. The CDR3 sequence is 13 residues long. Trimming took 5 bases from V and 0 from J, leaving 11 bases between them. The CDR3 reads CSVLGPASYEQYF. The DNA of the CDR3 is TGCAGCGTTTTAGGGCCGGCCTCCTACGAGCAGTACTTC.

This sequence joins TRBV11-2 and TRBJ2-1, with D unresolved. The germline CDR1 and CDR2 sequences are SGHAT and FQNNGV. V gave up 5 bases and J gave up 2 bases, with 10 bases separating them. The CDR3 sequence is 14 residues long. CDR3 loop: CASSPSNAYNEQFF. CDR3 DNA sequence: TGTGCCAGCAGCCCGAGCAACGCCTACAATGAGCAGTTCTTC.

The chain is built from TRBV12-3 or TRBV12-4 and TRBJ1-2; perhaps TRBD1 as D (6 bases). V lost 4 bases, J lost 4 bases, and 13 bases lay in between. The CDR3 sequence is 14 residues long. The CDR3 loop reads CASSSPDRPYGYTF. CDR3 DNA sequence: TGTGCCAGCAGTTCCCCCGACAGGCCCTATGGCTACACCTTC.

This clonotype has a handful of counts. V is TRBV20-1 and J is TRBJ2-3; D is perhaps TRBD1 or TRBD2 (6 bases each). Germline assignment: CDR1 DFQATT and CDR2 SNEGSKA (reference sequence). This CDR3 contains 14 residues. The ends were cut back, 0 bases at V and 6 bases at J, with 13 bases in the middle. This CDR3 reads CSARDSGAGDTQYF. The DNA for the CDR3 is TGCAGTGCTAGAGATTCGGGGGCGGGGGATACGCAGTATTTT.

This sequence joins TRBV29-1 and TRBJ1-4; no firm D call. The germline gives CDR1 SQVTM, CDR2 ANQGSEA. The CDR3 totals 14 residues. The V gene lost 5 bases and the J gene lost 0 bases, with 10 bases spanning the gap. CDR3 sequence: CSVRRASTNEKLFF. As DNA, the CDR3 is TGCAGCGTTCGCCGCGCTTCAACTAATGAAAAACTGTTTTTT.

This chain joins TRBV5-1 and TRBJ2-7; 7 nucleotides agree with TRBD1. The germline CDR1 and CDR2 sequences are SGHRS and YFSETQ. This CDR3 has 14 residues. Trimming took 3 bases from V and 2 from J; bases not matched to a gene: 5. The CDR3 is CASSSTGLAYEQYF. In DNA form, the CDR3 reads TGCGCCAGCAGCTCGACAGGGTTGGCCTACGAGCAGTACTTC.

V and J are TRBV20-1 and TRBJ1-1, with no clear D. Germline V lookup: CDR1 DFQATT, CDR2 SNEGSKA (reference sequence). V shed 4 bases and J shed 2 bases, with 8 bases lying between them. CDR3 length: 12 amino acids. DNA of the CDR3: TGCAGTGCTATGTCAGGAAACACTGAAGCTTTCTTT. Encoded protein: CSAMSGNTEAFF.

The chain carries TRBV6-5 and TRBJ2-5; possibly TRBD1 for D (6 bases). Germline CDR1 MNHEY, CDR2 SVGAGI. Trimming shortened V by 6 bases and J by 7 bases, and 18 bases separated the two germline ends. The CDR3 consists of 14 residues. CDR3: CASSAGQHIGTQYF. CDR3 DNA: TGTGCCAGCAGCGCCGGACAGCACATTGGGACCCAGTACTTC.

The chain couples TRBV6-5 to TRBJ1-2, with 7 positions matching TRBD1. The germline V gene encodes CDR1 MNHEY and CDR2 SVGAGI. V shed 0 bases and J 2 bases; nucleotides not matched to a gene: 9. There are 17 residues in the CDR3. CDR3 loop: CASSYSGPADRNYGYTF. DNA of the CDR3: TGTGCCAGCAGTTACTCGGGTCCCGCGGACAGGAACTATGGCTACACCTTC.

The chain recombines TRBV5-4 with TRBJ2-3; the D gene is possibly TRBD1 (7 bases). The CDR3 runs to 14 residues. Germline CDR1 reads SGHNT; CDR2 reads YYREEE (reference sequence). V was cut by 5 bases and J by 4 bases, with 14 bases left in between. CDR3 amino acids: CASREEGASDTQYF. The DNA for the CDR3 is TGTGCCAGCAGGGAGGAGGGGGCATCAGATACGCAGTATTTT.

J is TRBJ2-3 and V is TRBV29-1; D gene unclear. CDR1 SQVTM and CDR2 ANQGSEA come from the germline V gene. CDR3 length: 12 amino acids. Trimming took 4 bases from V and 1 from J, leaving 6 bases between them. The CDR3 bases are TGCAGCGTTGTTCGCCGCACAGATACGCAGTATTTT. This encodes CSVVRRTDTQYF.

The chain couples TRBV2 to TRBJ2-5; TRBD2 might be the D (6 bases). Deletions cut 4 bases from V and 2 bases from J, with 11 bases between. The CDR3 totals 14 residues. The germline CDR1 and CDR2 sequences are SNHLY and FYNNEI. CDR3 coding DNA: TGTGCCAGCAGTGCATGGAGCGGGCAAGAGACCCAGTACTTC. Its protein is CASSAWSGQETQYF. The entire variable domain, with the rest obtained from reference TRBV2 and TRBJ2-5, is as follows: EPEVTQTPSHQVTQMGQEVILRCVPISNHLYFYWYRQILGQKVEFLVSFYNNEISEKSEIFDDQFSVERPDGSNFTLKIRSTKLEDSAMYFCASSAWSGQETQYFGPGTRLLVL.

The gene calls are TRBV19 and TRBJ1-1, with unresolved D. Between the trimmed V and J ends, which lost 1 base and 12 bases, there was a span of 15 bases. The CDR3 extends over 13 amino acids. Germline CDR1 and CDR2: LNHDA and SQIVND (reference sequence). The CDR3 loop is CASSIAGSNPTFF. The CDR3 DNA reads TGTGCCAGTAGTATAGCGGGGTCAAACCCAACTTTCTTT.

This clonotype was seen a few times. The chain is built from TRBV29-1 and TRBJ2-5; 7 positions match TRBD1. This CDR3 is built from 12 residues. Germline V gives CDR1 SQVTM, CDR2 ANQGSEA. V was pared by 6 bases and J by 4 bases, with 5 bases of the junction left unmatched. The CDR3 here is CSVSGGGETQYF. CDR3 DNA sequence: TGCAGCGTGTCAGGGGGTGGAGAGACCCAGTACTTC.

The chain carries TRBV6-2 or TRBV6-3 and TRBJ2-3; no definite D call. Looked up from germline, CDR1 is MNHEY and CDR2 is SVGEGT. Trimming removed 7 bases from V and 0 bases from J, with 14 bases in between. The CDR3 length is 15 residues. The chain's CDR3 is CASTTLTPSTDTQYF. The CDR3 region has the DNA TGTGCCAGCACGACCCTGACTCCAAGCACAGATACGCAGTATTTT.

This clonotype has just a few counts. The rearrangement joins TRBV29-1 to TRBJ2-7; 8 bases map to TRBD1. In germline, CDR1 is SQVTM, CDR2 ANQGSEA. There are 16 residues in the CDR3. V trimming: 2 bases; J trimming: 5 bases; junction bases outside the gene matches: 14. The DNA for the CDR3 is TGCAGCGTTGAATCTAGGACAGGGTATGGGTTCGACGAGCAGTACTTC. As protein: CSVESRTGYGFDEQYF.

CDR3: CASSSAGTGANEQYF. The CDR3 DNA reads as TGTGCCAGCAGTTCTGCCGGGACAGGGGCGAACGAGCAGTACTTC. V is TRBV6-2 or TRBV6-3 and J is TRBJ2-7; 10 nucleotides line up with TRBD1. Germline values: CDR1 MNHEY, CDR2 SVGEGT. The ends lost 4 bases at V and 5 bases at J; junction bases unmatched: 8. The CDR3 has 15 amino acids.

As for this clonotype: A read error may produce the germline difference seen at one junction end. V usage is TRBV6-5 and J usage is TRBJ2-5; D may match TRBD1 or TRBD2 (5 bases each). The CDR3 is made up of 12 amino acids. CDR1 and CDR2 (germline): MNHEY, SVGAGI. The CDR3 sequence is CAGSRGAETQYF. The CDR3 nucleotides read TGTGCCGGCAGCCGAGGGGCAGAGACCCAGTACTTC.